The 29 T cell receptor beta chains reported below all come from one sample, sequenced in a study of blood T cell repertoires in COVID-19. This table comes from immunoSEQ multiplex PCR, and its TCRdb copy is limited to in-frame clones, with some not included. The repertoire holds some 700,000 clones, with more than 80% as singletons. Material for sequencing was peripheral blood. The receptors shown here come from a woman between 18 and 29 years old with acute or convalescent COVID-19.

This clone appeared a single time. The V and J genes are TRBV6-1 and TRBJ1-1; D unclear. CDR1 MNHNS and CDR2 SASEGT come from the germline V gene. The CDR3 spans 14 residues. The ends were cut back, 2 bases at V and 11 bases at J, with 18 bases in the middle. CDR3 nucleotides: TGTGCCAGCAGTGAACCGGGGTATGGCCCGGGGGCTTTCTTT. This encodes CASSEPGYGPGAFF.

V and J are TRBV7-9 and TRBJ1-2; the match to TRBD1 covers 8 bases. The CDR3 has 14 amino acids. Unmatched junction bases numbered 8, after V lost 3 bases and J lost 8 bases. Germline CDR1 SEHNR, CDR2 FQNEAQ (reference sequence). The CDR3 nucleotides are TGTGCCAGCAGCTTCGGGACAGGACCAGGGGGCTACACCTTC. Translated, it gives CASSFGTGPGGYTF. Full variable domain (rest looked up from reference TRBV7-9 and TRBJ1-2): DTGVSQNPRHKITKRGQNVTFRCDPISEHNRLYWYRQTLGQGPEFLTYFQNEAQLEKSRLLSDRFSAERPKGSFSTLEIQRTEQGDSAMYLCASSFGTGPGGYTFGSGTRLTVV.

The chain couples TRBV5-1 to TRBJ1-2; 7 bases are shared with TRBD1. V shed 2 bases and J 5 bases; nucleotides not matched to a gene: 6. There are 14 residues in the CDR3. Germline V CDR1 and CDR2: SGHRS, YFSETQ. The chain's CDR3 is CASSLGQVEYGYTF. The CDR3 DNA follows: TGCGCCAGCAGCTTAGGACAGGTGGAATATGGCTACACCTTC.

This chain joins TRBV6-5 and TRBJ2-1; TRBD2 might be the D (5 bases). This CDR3 is built from 11 residues. The V end was cut by 6 bases, the J end by 8 bases, with 8 bases between. Germline values: CDR1 MNHEY, CDR2 SVGAGI. Here the CDR3 DNA reads TGTGCCAGCAGCCCCGGGGATGAGCAGTTCTTC. Translation: CASSPGDEQFF.

The sample holds a few counts of this clone. The chain recombines TRBV5-5 with TRBJ2-7; D possibly corresponds to TRBD1 (5 bases). The CDR3 extends over 15 amino acids. V was shortened by 6 bases and J by 3 bases, with 19 bases between the two germline ends. CDR1 and CDR2 from the germline V gene are SGHKS and YYEKEE (reference sequence). CDR3 protein: CASTPPDSLRYEQYF. CDR3 DNA sequence: TGTGCCAGCACCCCTCCTGACAGCCTTCGCTACGAGCAGTACTTC.

V gene TRBV5-1 combines with J gene TRBJ1-1, with D maybe TRBD1 (6 bases). This CDR3 contains 12 residues. The V end lost 5 bases, the J end lost 7 bases, and 12 bases lay between the germline ends. CDR1 is SGHRS, CDR2 YFSETQ, per germline. The CDR3 DNA reads as TGCGCCAGCAGTTGGGCAGGGGTTGAAGCTTTCTTT. It specifies CASSWAGVEAFF.

The J gene is TRBJ2-3, the V gene TRBV5-1, with D perhaps matching TRBD1 (5 bases). The CDR3 is 17 amino acids. The V and J ends lost 0 bases and 0 bases respectively, with 14 bases between them. The germline CDR1 and CDR2 sequences are SGHRS and YFSETQ. CDR3 in amino acids: CASSLALWGRSTDTQYF. The CDR3 bases are TGCGCCAGCAGCTTGGCTTTATGGGGCAGGAGCACAGATACGCAGTATTTT.

The chain combines TRBV6-4 with TRBJ2-2, with 8 bases that match TRBD1. Germline values: CDR1 MRHNA, CDR2 SNTAGT. The CDR3 is 15 residues long. Trimming took 0 bases from V and 4 from J; bases not matched to a gene: 1. CDR3 nucleotide sequence: TGTGCCAGCAGTGACTCCCAGGGGGCCACCGGGGAGCTGTTTTTT. It translates to CASSDSQGATGELFF.

The chain uses TRBV19 and TRBJ2-7; 9 nucleotides align to TRBD1. V lost 5 bases and J lost 7; bases outside the gene matches: 6. The CDR3 extends over 13 amino acids. The germline V gene encodes CDR1 LNHDA and CDR2 SQIVND (reference sequence). In DNA, the CDR3 is TGTGCCAGTAGTGAACAGGGGGCGGGAGAGCAGTACTTC. Protein product: CASSEQGAGEQYF.

The chain recombines TRBV6-1 with TRBJ1-5; the match to TRBD1 covers 7 bases. CDR1 is MNHNS, CDR2 SASEGT, per germline. This CDR3 is 16 amino acids long. Trimming removed 4 bases from V and 2 bases from J; junction bases left unmatched: 8. The CDR3 DNA sequence: TGTGCCAGCAGTGCACGGACAGGCCTCGGCAATCAGCCCCAGCATTTT. It encodes CASSARTGLGNQPQHF.

The chain uses TRBV7-6 and TRBJ1-3, with a weak D call TRBD1 (5 bases). V lost 5 bases to trimming and J lost 1 base, with 18 bases between them. The CDR3 runs to 17 residues. Germline assignment: CDR1 SGHVS and CDR2 FNYEAQ. The CDR3 nucleotides are TGTGCCAGCAGCGATACTCGGGGGGGTGTATCTGGAAACACCATATATTTT. As protein: CASSDTRGGVSGNTIYF. The variable domain in full, with the rest retrieved from reference TRBV7-6 and TRBJ1-3, is GAGVSQSPRYKVTKRGQDVALRCDPISGHVSLYWYRQALGQGPEFLTYFNYEAQQDKSGLPNDRFSAERPEGSISTLTIQRTEQRDSAMYRCASSDTRGGVSGNTIYFGEGSWLTVV.

On this clone itself: Other DNA sequences in the same sample also yield this CDR3. The rearrangement links TRBV12-3 or TRBV12-4 to TRBJ1-2; D unresolved. Trimming cost V 3 bases and J 2 bases, with 7 bases left between them. There are 13 residues in the CDR3. The CDR3 here is CASSFAGNYGYTF. The CDR3, as DNA: TGTGCCAGCAGTTTCGCAGGAAACTATGGCTACACCTTC.

The chain combines TRBV7-6 with TRBJ1-3; D remains ambiguous. Trimming took off 2 bases at V and 9 bases at J, with 11 bases between the two ends. Germline CDR1 and CDR2: SGHVS and FNYEAQ. This CDR3 has 13 residues. The CDR3 DNA is TGTGCCAGCAGCTTAAATTATGGCGGCACCATATATTTT. Protein product: CASSLNYGGTIYF.

J is TRBJ2-1 and V is TRBV7-9; 10 bases match TRBD1. Germline V gene data show CDR1 as SEHNR and CDR2 as FQNEAQ (reference sequence). V lost 3 bases and J lost 8; bases outside the gene matches: 7. The CDR3 runs to 15 residues. For the CDR3, the DNA is TGTGCCAGCAGCTTCGGACAGGGGGAAGGAGATGAGCAGTTCTTC. Amino acid sequence: CASSFGQGEGDEQFF.

V is TRBV7-9 and J is TRBJ1-1; 8 nucleotides match TRBD1. The CDR3 covers 14 residues. With V trimmed by 5 bases and J by 7 bases, 9 bases remained unmatched. CDR1 and CDR2 from the germline V gene are SEHNR and FQNEAQ (reference sequence). The CDR3 loop is CASSGQGRGIEAFF. CDR3 DNA: TGTGCCAGCAGCGGACAGGGCAGGGGTATTGAAGCTTTCTTT.

This clone has only one observation. This rearrangement joins TRBV6-1 to TRBJ1-2; 7 bases fit TRBD1. Germline CDR1 reads MNHNS; CDR2 reads SASEGT. Germline trimming cut 0 bases from V and 1 base from J; bases unmatched to any gene: 17. The CDR3 runs to 20 residues. The DNA of the CDR3 is TGTGCCAGCAGTGAAGCGAGTTCGGGCCGGTGGACAGGAGTTAACTATGGCTACACCTTC. The encoded protein is CASSEASSGRWTGVNYGYTF.

This clone appeared a single time. The genes are TRBV30 and TRBJ2-3, with TRBD2 matching over 7 bases. Germline CDR1 is GTSNPN and CDR2 is SVGIG (reference sequence). After removal of 8 bases from V and 2 bases from J, the junction contained 10 bases not matched to a gene. CDR3 size: 14 residues. The CDR3, as DNA: TGTGCCCACGGTGGAGCGGGGCTCACAGATACGCAGTATTTT. This translates into CAHGGAGLTDTQYF.

This sequence joins TRBV3-1 (or the pseudogene TRBV3-2) and TRBJ1-3; 8 bases align to TRBD1. J was trimmed by 2 bases and V by 2 bases; bases with no gene match: 5. Germline V lookup: CDR1 LGHDT, CDR2 YNNKEL (reference sequence). This CDR3 is 16 amino acids long. CDR3 loop: CASSQPMTGAGNTIYF. The CDR3, as DNA: TGTGCCAGCAGCCAACCAATGACAGGGGCTGGAAACACCATATATTTT.

The chain employs TRBV6-2 or TRBV6-3 and TRBJ2-7; possibly TRBD1 for D (6 bases). Germline CDR1 reads MNHEY; CDR2 reads SVGEGT. The CDR3 is 13 amino acids. The V gene lost 6 bases and the J gene lost 4 bases, with 13 bases spanning the gap. CDR3 DNA sequence: TGTGCCAGCAGCAGGGGACAAAGATACGAGCAGTACTTC. It translates to CASSRGQRYEQYF.

This sequence joins TRBV19 and TRBJ1-1; D is unclear. V gave up 3 bases and J gave up 2 bases, with 16 bases separating them. CDR3 length: 16 amino acids. Looked up from germline, CDR1 is LNHDA and CDR2 is SQIVND (reference sequence). In DNA, the CDR3 is TGTGCCAGTAGTATCTCTCAACTGCCGTATAACACTGAAGCTTTCTTT. It yields the protein CASSISQLPYNTEAFF.

The chain recombines TRBV25-1 with TRBJ1-1; weak D call: TRBD1 (5 bases). Germline CDR1 MGHDK, CDR2 SYGVNS. V was shortened by 1 base and J by 8 bases, with 5 bases between the two germline ends. This CDR3 contains 11 residues. In DNA, the CDR3 is TGTGCCAGCAGTGAATGGGGCGAAGCTTTCTTT. This sequence encodes CASSEWGEAFF.

Only one count was recorded for this clone. The V gene is TRBV4-1, the J gene TRBJ2-1, with TRBD2 matching 8 bases. From germline, CDR1 is MGHRA and CDR2 YSYEKL. J was trimmed by 3 bases and V by 0 bases; bases with no gene match: 19. The CDR3 consists of 21 residues. The DNA for the CDR3 is TGCGCCAGCAGCCAAGATGTTTATTGGCGTGAGCGGGGGATGAACTACAATGAGCAGTTCTTC. This gives the protein CASSQDVYWRERGMNYNEQFF.

This clone has a single count. J is TRBJ1-2 and V is TRBV29-1; D remains unclear. Germline values: CDR1 SQVTM, CDR2 ANQGSEA. V was trimmed by 4 bases and J by 4 bases, leaving 19 bases between them. This CDR3 region has 15 residues. CDR3 bases: TGCAGCGTTGTTGAAAGCCAGACCGACTCCTATGGCTACACCTTC. Amino acid sequence: CSVVESQTDSYGYTF.

The J gene is TRBJ2-7, the V gene TRBV15; D possibly corresponds to TRBD1 (6 bases). The V end lost 4 bases, the J end lost 4 bases, and 14 bases lay between the germline ends. The CDR3 length is 14 residues. CDR1 LNHNV and CDR2 YYDKDF come from the germline V gene (reference sequence). Here the CDR3 DNA reads TGTGCCACCAGCAAAGGACAGTCAGATTACGAGCAGTACTTC. Translated: CATSKGQSDYEQYF.

The CDR3 DNA sequence: TGTGCCAGCACTTTCGTACAGCACCATCCCACAGATACGCAGTATTTT. Protein product: CASTFVQHHPTDTQYF. The gene calls are TRBV2 and TRBJ2-3; D remains ambiguous. V lost 7 bases to trimming and J lost 2 bases, with 19 bases between them. Germline CDR1 SNHLY, CDR2 FYNNEI. This CDR3 is 16 amino acids long. Full variable domain (remainder filled in from reference TRBV2 and TRBJ2-3): EPEVTQTPSHQVTQMGQEVILRCVPISNHLYFYWYRQILGQKVEFLVSFYNNEISEKSEIFDDQFSVERPDGSNFTLKIRSTKLEDSAMYFCASTFVQHHPTDTQYFGPGTRLTVL.

The rearrangement joins TRBV3-1 (or the pseudogene TRBV3-2) to TRBJ2-2; 11 bases map to TRBD2. Germline assignment: CDR1 LGHDT and CDR2 YNNKEL (reference sequence). The CDR3 spans 15 residues. V shed 6 bases, J shed 5 bases, and the junction held 5 bases outside the gene matches. CDR3 region: CASSRIAGGTGELFF. CDR3 sequence (DNA): TGTGCCAGCAGTCGAATAGCGGGGGGGACCGGGGAGCTGTTTTTT.

This clone was seen a few times. This sequence joins TRBV5-8 and TRBJ1-2, with 7 bases that match TRBD1. The germline V gene has CDR1 SGHTS and CDR2 YDEGEE. The CDR3 extends over 14 amino acids. Trimming at V came to 4 bases and at J to 3 bases, leaving 6 bases not matched to a gene. CDR3 bases: TGTGCCAGCAGCCACCGGGGGACAGACTATGGCTACACCTTC. Encoded protein: CASSHRGTDYGYTF.

Only one count was recorded for this clone. The CDR3 bases are TGCAGTGCAGCACAGGGAACTGAAGCTTTCTTT. Translated, it gives CSAAQGTEAFF. The chain carries TRBV20-1 and TRBJ1-1; a possible D gene is TRBD1 (6 bases). Germline CDR1 DFQATT, CDR2 SNEGSKA (reference sequence). V lost 6 bases and J 5 bases, leaving 10 bases between the germline ends. The CDR3 consists of 11 residues.

The chain carries TRBV19 and TRBJ1-1; 7 nucleotides align to TRBD1. The CDR3 has 14 amino acids. V lost 2 bases to trimming and J lost 1 base; unmatched junction nucleotides: 1. CDR1 is LNHDA and CDR2 is SQIVND in the germline V gene (reference sequence). CDR3 in amino acids: CASSITGANTEAFF. CDR3 coding DNA: TGTGCCAGTAGTATAACAGGGGCGAACACTGAAGCTTTCTTT.